This T cell receptor (beta chain) was captured by sequencing in a study of PD-L1 blockade in urothelial cancer. Study overall: In about 2014, patients got going on atezolizumab, taking 1,200 mg intravenously every 3 weeks. From 0 to 3 prior chemotherapy regimens had been given to the patients.

Study results and limitations: Durable benefit accompanied greater 3-week expansion of tumor-associated blood clones.

The CDR3 runs to 16 residues. V lost 0 bases and J lost 4, with 14 bases in between. The germline gives CDR1 SGHDT, CDR2 YYEEEE. Locally advanced or metastatic urothelial carcinoma affected the patients. The assay was immunoSEQ multiplex PCR, and TCRdb's table has in-frame clones only and misses some. The table lists approximately 32,000 clones, 84% of them singletons, with under 40% in the top ten. A word on this clone: Its antigen is still unknown.

The sequence derives from a man between 60 and 70 years old with urothelial cancer. Sequencing used PBMCs, obtained around atezolizumab (anti-PD-L1) treatment. The chain joins TRBV5-6 to TRBJ1-5; possible D gene TRBD1, 5 bases. The CDR3 protein is CASSLAGGMGNQPQHF. For the CDR3, the DNA is TGTGCCAGCAGCTTGGCCGGGGGGATGGGTAATCAGCCCCAGCATTTT. The entire variable domain, with the rest obtained from reference TRBV5-6 and TRBJ1-5, is as follows: DAGVTQSPTHLIKTRGQQVTLRCSPKSGHDTVSWYQQALGQGPQFIFQYYEEEERQRGNFPDRFSGHQFPNYSSELNVNALLLGDSALYLCASSLAGGMGNQPQHFGDGTRLSIL.